The 28 T cell receptor beta chains reported below all come from one sample, sequenced in a study of tissue T cells after allogeneic stem cell transplantation. This table comes from immunoSEQ multiplex PCR, and its TCRdb copy is limited to in-frame clones, with some not included. This sample yields some 48,000 clones, of which 73% are seen a single time; approximately 0.5% belongs to the top ten. The sequencing input was sorted cells pooled from one or two spleens. The source of these receptors is a pool of C57BL/6 mice in good health.

As for this clone: Mouse germline and gene names are used. Coverage ceases 1 residue before the CDR3 finishes, and the germline J gene fills in the end. The V call is TRBV3, the J call TRBJ1-1; D unclear. CDR3 length: 12 amino acids. Germline assignment: CDR1 SNHLY and CDR2 FYNGKV (reference sequence). V lost 2 bases and J 0 bases, leaving 1 base between the germline ends. The sequenced part of the CDR3 DNA is TGTGCCAGCAGCTTAAAGAACACAGAAGTCTTC. It specifies CASSLKNTEVF. The CDR3 reads in full as CASSLKNTEVFF. Using reference TRBV3 and TRBJ1-1 for the parts outside the CDR3, the full variable domain is GPKVLQIPSHQIIDMGQMVTLNCDPVSNHLYFYWYKQILGQQMEFLVNFYNGKVMEKSKLFKDQFSVERPDGSYFTLKIQPTALEDSAVYFCASSLKNTEVFFGKGTRLTVV.

A word on this clone: Mouse gene names apply. The CDR3 end falls 1 residue outside the read, so it is completed with the germline J gene. This chain links TRBV13-2 with TRBJ1-5; D ambiguous. Germline values: CDR1 NNHNN, CDR2 SYGAGS (reference sequence). Trimming shortened V by 2 bases and J by 1 base, and 4 bases separated the two germline ends. CDR3 length: 13 residues. The CDR3 reads CASGEHNNQAPLF. The CDR3 DNA, read in part, is TGTGCCAGCGGTGAACACAACAACCAGGCTCCGCTT.

Points on this clone: Each gene name is a mouse one. The CDR3 goes on 1 residue after the read ends, and that part is filled in from the germline J gene. The chain is built from TRBV26 and TRBJ1-2; D is perhaps TRBD1 (5 bases). The germline CDR1 and CDR2 sequences are KGHPV and FQNQEV (reference sequence). Trimming removed 4 bases at V and 4 bases at J, with 7 bases between. The CDR3 contains 12 residues. CDR3 protein: CASSPGISDYTF. The sequenced CDR3 bases are TGTGCCAGCAGTCCAGGGATCTCCGACTACACC.

In the case of this clone: Mouse gene names apply. The observed sequence ends 1 residue before the CDR3 terminus, with the missing tail filled in from the germline J gene. V gene TRBV29 combines with J gene TRBJ1-3; 10 bases align to TRBD1. Unmatched junction bases numbered 5, after V lost 6 bases and J lost 0 bases. This CDR3 comprises 16 residues. CDR1 is MSHET and CDR2 is SYDVDS in the germline V gene. The CDR3 protein is CASSPGQGVSGNTLYF. The CDR3 DNA, read in part, is TGTGCTAGCAGCCCCGGACAGGGGGTTTCTGGAAATACGCTCTAT.

Remarks on this clone: Gene names and germline refer to mouse. The read comes to an end 1 residue before the CDR3 does, leaving the germline J gene to fill in the end. The chain couples TRBV15 to TRBJ1-1; TRBD1 matches at 10 bases. V dropped 4 bases and J dropped 3; count of bases not matched to a gene: 2. This CDR3 is built from 14 residues. From germline, CDR1 is SGHND and CDR2 FRSKSL. The CDR3: CASSYGTGDTEVFF. The CDR3 bases that were read are TGTGCCAGCAGTTACGGGACAGGGGACACAGAAGTCTTC.

For this clone: Gene names are mouse gene names. The read ends 1 residue before the CDR3 terminus; that terminus is restored from the germline J gene. The V call is TRBV1, the J call TRBJ2-5; TRBD1 is a possible D gene (5 bases). CDR3 length: 12 amino acids. V lost 3 bases, J lost 5 bases, and 6 bases lay in between. From germline, CDR1 is NSQYPW and CDR2 LRSPGD (reference sequence). The sequenced CDR3 bases are TGCACCTGCAGTGCTCAGGGAGACACCCAGTAC. Translation gives CTCSAQGDTQY. The full CDR3 protein reads CTCSAQGDTQYF.

Concerning this clone itself: Mouse gene names apply. The CDR3 is cut off 1 residue early in the read; its end comes from the germline J gene. The J gene is TRBJ2-5, the V gene TRBV31, with D perhaps TRBD1 (5 bases). The germline V and J ends were trimmed by 1 base and 2 bases, with 7 bases remaining between them. This CDR3 has 13 amino acids. Germline values: CDR1 GKSSPN, CDR2 SITVG. The sequenced part of the CDR3 DNA is TGTGCCTGGAGTCAGGGGTTCCAAGACACCCAGTAC. Translating gives CAWSQGFQDTQY. The entire CDR3 protein reads CAWSQGFQDTQYF.

In regard to this clone: Here the gene names and germline are mouse. The read ends 1 residue early relative to the CDR3; the germline J gene fills the gap. This sequence joins TRBV13-3 and TRBJ2-1; the D gene could be TRBD1 or TRBD2 (7 bases each). CDR1 is NNHDY, CDR2 SYVADS, per germline. This CDR3 has 14 amino acids. The V end was cut by 2 bases, the J end by 7 bases, with 13 bases between. Incomplete CDR3 DNA: TGTGCCAGCAGTGAGGGCCAGGGGGGGGCTGAGCAGTTC. This codes for CASSEGQGGAEQF. The full CDR3 protein is CASSEGQGGAEQFF.

A word on this clone: Gene names are mouse gene names. The read ends 1 residue early relative to the CDR3; the germline J gene fills the gap. The chain combines TRBV13-3 with TRBJ1-3; tentatively, D is TRBD1 (5 bases). The germline V gene encodes CDR1 NNHDY and CDR2 SYVADS. V was pared by 2 bases and J by 3 bases, with 9 bases between. CDR3 length equals 14 residues. The CDR3 reads CASSDREGGNTLYF. The CDR3 DNA, read in part, is TGTGCCAGCAGTGACAGGGAGGGTGGAAATACGCTCTAT. The whole variable domain, filled in from reference TRBV13-3 and TRBJ1-3, reads EAAVTQSPRSKVAVTGGKVTLSCHQTNNHDYMYWYRQDTGHGLRLIHYSYVADSTEKGDIPDGYKASRPSQENFSLILELASLSQTAVYFCASSDREGGNTLYFGEGSRLIVV.

To note about this clone: Gene names are the mouse ones. The CDR3 DNA, read in part, is TGTGCCAGCAGACATAACGGGGCTGCAAACACCGGGCAGCTCTAC. Translation gives CASRHNGAANTGQLY. The whole CDR3 protein reads CASRHNGAANTGQLYF. This chain connects TRBV15 to TRBJ2-2; D possibly matches TRBD1 or TRBD2 (5 bases each). The read is 1 residue too short to cover the CDR3 end, so that end is filled in from the germline J gene. The CDR3 runs to 16 residues. Germline V gene lookup returns CDR1 SGHND and CDR2 FRSKSL. V lost 6 bases to trimming and J lost 0 bases, with 14 bases between them.

For this clone: Gene names and germline refer to mouse. CDR3 DNA (partial): TGTGCCAGCAGGCCCAGACTGGATCAAAACACCTTGTAC. Protein: CASRPRLDQNTLY. The complete CDR3 protein is CASRPRLDQNTLYF. The chain carries TRBV13-3 and TRBJ2-4; D may be TRBD2 (6 bases). The read terminates 1 residue before the CDR3 end, so the remaining end is supplied by the germline J gene. The germline gives CDR1 NNHDY, CDR2 SYVADS. The CDR3 is made up of 14 amino acids. The V and J ends lost 5 bases and 2 bases respectively, with 12 bases between them.

As for this clone: Here the gene names and germline are mouse. With the read ending 1 residue before the CDR3 end, the germline J gene is used to fill in that end. The rearrangement joins TRBV13-3 to TRBJ1-4; 7 bases fit TRBD1. Germline trimming cut 5 bases from V and 3 bases from J; bases unmatched to any gene: 4. Germline V gene data show CDR1 as NNHDY and CDR2 as SYVADS. This CDR3 is 14 amino acids long. CDR3 loop: CASSDRVANERLFF. The DNA read from the CDR3 is TGTGCCAGCAGCGACAGGGTGGCCAACGAAAGATTATTT.

Notes on this clone: Mouse gene names and germline throughout. The sequence runs out 1 residue before the end of the CDR3; the remainder is reconstructed from the germline J gene. This sequence joins TRBV31 and TRBJ2-5; 12 bases align to TRBD2. Germline lookup yields CDR1 GKSSPN and CDR2 SITVG. The CDR3 consists of 15 residues. Germline trimming cut 2 bases from V and 3 bases from J; bases unmatched to any gene: 3. CDR3 DNA (partial): TGTGCCTGGAGTTCCGGGACTGGGGGGCAAGACACCCAGTAC. As protein: CAWSSGTGGQDTQY. From start to end, the CDR3 is CAWSSGTGGQDTQYF. Looking up the rest from reference TRBV31 and TRBJ2-5 gives the full variable domain: AQTIHQWPVAEIKAVGSPLSLGCTIKGKSSPNLYWYWQATGGTLQQLFYSITVGQVESVVQLNLSASRPKDDQFILSTEKLLLSHSGFYLCAWSSGTGGQDTQYFGPGTRLLVL.

Comments on this clone: Gene names and germline match the mouse. The read falls 1 residue short of the CDR3 end, and the missing part is taken from the germline J gene. The same CDR3 arises from other DNA sequences in this sample as well. This chain connects TRBV3 to TRBJ1-1; no definite D call. CDR1 is SNHLY and CDR2 is FYNGKV in the germline V gene (reference sequence). The CDR3 runs 13 residues. V was clipped by 5 bases and J by 0 bases, with 7 bases between them. Partial CDR3 DNA: TGTGCCAGCAGCCCCGACACAAACACAGAAGTCTTC. As protein: CASSPDTNTEVF. The full CDR3 protein is CASSPDTNTEVFF.

As concerns this clone: Gene labels here are mouse ones. The CDR3 extends 1 residue past the end of the read, so its final part is completed from the germline J gene. The same CDR3 can be traced to other DNA sequences in this sample. V gene TRBV15 combines with J gene TRBJ2-7, with D possibly matching TRBD1 (5 bases). This CDR3 contains 13 residues. The V gene's germline CDR1 is SGHND and CDR2 FRSKSL. Between the trimmed V and J ends, which lost 1 base and 4 bases, there was a span of 8 bases. The CDR3 sequence: CASSLGQGYEQYF. CDR3 bases read: TGTGCCAGCAGTTTAGGGCAGGGATATGAACAGTAC.

With regard to this clone: Here the gene names and germline are mouse. The observed sequence ends 1 residue before the CDR3 terminus, with the missing tail filled in from the germline J gene. The chain couples TRBV13-3 to TRBJ2-3; 13 bases agree with TRBD2. V gave up 2 bases and J gave up 0 bases; unmatched junction bases: 3. The CDR3 runs to 17 residues. Germline V gene data show CDR1 as NNHDY and CDR2 as SYVADS. The CDR3 region is CASSDGDWGGSAETLYF. CDR3 bases read: TGTGCCAGCAGTGACGGGGACTGGGGGGGGAGTGCAGAAACGCTGTAT.

Turning to this clone: Gene names and germline refer to mouse. Read sequence stops 1 residue before the CDR3 end, and the germline J gene provides the missing end. The chain uses TRBV2 and TRBJ2-1; TRBD1 agrees at 9 bases. Germline CDR1 LGHNA, CDR2 YSYQKL. The J segment lost 6 bases and the V segment lost 0 bases, leaving 3 bases of the junction unmatched. The CDR3 covers 15 residues. The CDR3 bases that were read are TGTGCCAGCAGCCAAGAGAACAGGGGGCGTGCTGAGCAGTTC. Encoded protein: CASSQENRGRAEQF. The whole CDR3 region reads CASSQENRGRAEQFF.

Details on this clone: Germline and genes: mouse. Read coverage stops 1 residue before the CDR3 terminus; the germline J gene supplies the remainder. The sample has other DNA sequences that encode this CDR3 too. This sequence joins TRBV1 and TRBJ2-5, with 7 bases that match TRBD2. This CDR3 region has 14 residues. Germline lookup yields CDR1 NSQYPW and CDR2 LRSPGD (reference sequence). V lost 1 base to trimming and J lost 2 bases; unmatched junction nucleotides: 0. Incomplete CDR3 DNA: TGCACCTGCAGTGCAGCTGGGGGCCAAGACACCCAGTAC. Protein product: CTCSAAGGQDTQY. The complete CDR3 sequence is CTCSAAGGQDTQYF. The entire variable domain, with the rest obtained from reference TRBV1 and TRBJ2-5, is as follows: VTLLEQNPRWRLVPRGQAVNLRCILKNSQYPWMSWYQQDLQKQLQWLFTLRSPGDKEVKSLPGADYLATRVTDTELRLQVANMSQGRTLYCTCSAAGGQDTQYFGPGTRLLVL.

A word on this clone: Gene names refer to mouse genes. The read halts 1 residue ahead of the CDR3 end, with the missing end drawn from the germline J gene. This chain connects TRBV24 to TRBJ1-3; TRBD1 aligns across 8 bases. V lost 6 bases to trimming and J lost 0 bases; unmatched junction nucleotides: 4. The CDR3 has 15 residues. Germline CDR1 KGHTA, CDR2 FRNEEI. The CDR3: CASRLQGDSGNTLYF. CDR3 DNA, as far as it was read: TGTGCCAGCAGATTACAGGGGGATTCTGGAAATACGCTCTAT.

Notes on this clone: Germline and genes here are mouse. The DNA ends 1 residue before the CDR3 does, and the rest of the CDR3 is filled in from the germline J gene. The V and J genes are TRBV2 and TRBJ2-3; 7 bases are a match to TRBD2. V shed 0 bases and J 3 bases; nucleotides not matched to a gene: 3. CDR1 is LGHNA and CDR2 is YSYQKL in the germline V gene. The length of the CDR3 is 15 residues. The CDR3 region is CASSQDMGGAETLYF. The sequenced CDR3 bases are TGTGCCAGCAGCCAAGATATGGGGGGAGCAGAAACGCTGTAT.

Concerning this clone itself: Mouse names are used for the genes. Coverage ceases 1 residue before the CDR3 finishes, and the germline J gene fills in the end. V usage is TRBV19 and J usage is TRBJ2-7, with 7 bases fitting TRBD1. Germline V gene data show CDR1 as FNHDT and CDR2 as SITEND (reference sequence). With 2 bases clipped from V and 4 bases from J, the junction kept 0 bases outside the gene matches. CDR3 length equals 12 residues. Here the CDR3 reads CASSMGQYEQYF. The CDR3 DNA, read in part, is TGTGCCAGCAGTATGGGACAGTATGAACAGTAC.

Details on this clone: Mouse names are used for the genes. Read sequence stops 1 residue before the CDR3 end, and the germline J gene provides the missing end. The chain combines TRBV13-3 with TRBJ2-1, with D possibly being TRBD1 or TRBD2 (5 bases each). This CDR3 spans 13 amino acids. Trimming pared 5 bases from V and 7 bases from J, leaving 13 bases between. The germline CDR1 and CDR2 sequences are NNHDY and SYVADS. The sequenced CDR3 bases are TGTGCCAGCAGCTGGAGGGGCGCGGCTGAGCAGTTC. As protein: CASSWRGAAEQF. The full-length CDR3 reads as CASSWRGAAEQFF.

With respect to this clone: Each gene name is a mouse one. The read ends 1 residue early relative to the CDR3; the germline J gene fills the gap. The chain employs TRBV20 and TRBJ1-2; TRBD1 is a possible D gene (6 bases). The V gene's germline CDR1 is GFQATS and CDR2 STVNSAI. Trimming shortened V by 3 bases and J by 1 base, and 9 bases separated the two germline ends. CDR3 length: 13 residues. The CDR3 sequence is CGASPDRNSDYTF. The CDR3 bases that were read are TGTGGTGCTAGCCCGGACAGAAACTCCGACTACACC.

Worth noting for this clone: The gene symbols are mouse symbols. The CDR3 extends 1 residue past the end of the read, so its final part is completed from the germline J gene. The chain combines TRBV31 with TRBJ1-4; 8 nucleotides agree with TRBD1. The CDR3 sequence is 14 residues long. The V gene end was trimmed by 1 base and the J gene end by 2 bases; junction bases not matched to a gene: 0. CDR1 and CDR2 (germline): GKSSPN, SITVG. The covered CDR3 bases are TGTGCCTGGAGTCGACAGGGGTCCAACGAAAGATTATTT. Amino acid sequence: CAWSRQGSNERLF. The whole CDR3 is CAWSRQGSNERLFF.

As to this clone: Gene names and germline match the mouse. The read is 1 residue too short to cover the CDR3 end, so that end is filled in from the germline J gene. The chain uses TRBV5 and TRBJ1-2, with D tentatively TRBD1 (5 bases). The CDR3 sequence is 14 residues long. V was clipped by 0 bases and J by 2 bases, with 7 bases between them. Germline V lookup: CDR1 LGHNA, CDR2 YNLKQL (reference sequence). CDR3 region: CASSQEGDNSDYTF. The CDR3 DNA, read in part, is TGTGCCAGCAGCCAAGAAGGGGATAACTCCGACTACACC.

About this clone: Genes and germline come from the mouse. The CDR3 extends 1 residue past the end of the read, so its final part is completed from the germline J gene. This chain links TRBV1 with TRBJ1-1, with D unresolved. The CDR3 length is 14 residues. V was trimmed by 2 bases and J by 0 bases, leaving 7 bases between them. CDR1 and CDR2 (germline): NSQYPW, LRSPGD (reference sequence). The part of the CDR3 DNA that was read is TGCACCTGCAGTGCAAGGCAAGCAAACACAGAAGTCTTC. It specifies CTCSARQANTEVF. In full, the CDR3 is CTCSARQANTEVFF.

Comments on this clone: The gene names given are mouse names. The observed sequence ends 1 residue before the CDR3 terminus, with the missing tail filled in from the germline J gene. The rearrangement links TRBV20 to TRBJ1-4; D ambiguous. This CDR3 region has 14 residues. Trimming left V 0 bases short and J 3 bases short, with 8 bases between. Germline assignment: CDR1 GFQATS and CDR2 STVNSAI. The CDR3 here is CGAREVVANERLFF. Partial CDR3 DNA: TGTGGTGCTAGGGAAGTGGTGGCCAACGAAAGATTATTT.

A remark on this clone: Germline and genes: mouse. The CDR3 is cut off 1 residue early in the read; its end comes from the germline J gene. The rearrangement uses TRBV20 and TRBJ1-1; 7 nucleotides agree with TRBD1. The germline V gene has CDR1 GFQATS and CDR2 STVNSAI. This CDR3 is 12 amino acids long. The V gene end was trimmed by 3 bases and the J gene end by 3 bases; junction bases not matched to a gene: 1. CDR3 DNA (partial): TGTGGTGCTAGTACAGGGGACACAGAAGTCTTC. Protein sequence: CGASTGDTEVF. The whole CDR3 reads CGASTGDTEVFF.